This T cell receptor beta chain is from a study of T cell responses to AZD1222 COVID-19 vaccine. TCRdb's table, derived via immunoSEQ multiplex PCR, lists solely in-frame clones and lacks some. The table shows about 150,000 clones, with about 87% occurring only once. There are a few counts of this clone. Germline V gene data show CDR1 as MDHEN and CDR2 as SYDVKM. CDR3 length equals 12 residues. V gave up 2 bases and J gave up 4 bases, with 6 bases separating them. The sequence was collected from an adult in good health. The chain employs TRBV28 and TRBJ2-7; D gene uncertain. Sequenced material: peripheral blood, taken on day 0 of MenACWY control vaccination. The CDR3: CASSLTVYEQYF. DNA of the CDR3: TGTGCCAGCAGTTTAACAGTGTACGAGCAGTACTTC.